The TCR beta chain described here comes from a study of CD8 T cells in ankylosing spondylitis. Study observations and caveats: Seemingly characteristic of ankylosing spondylitis blood was a TCR beta motif consisting of 7 or 8 highly homologous variants. Past research had described some motif variants in reactive arthritis synovial fluid and blood.

This clonotype was found a few times. Its antigen is still unknown. Germline V CDR1 and CDR2: LNHNV, YYDKDF (reference sequence). The CDR3 has 15 amino acids. The ends lost 4 bases at V and 0 bases at J; junction bases unmatched: 3. TCRdb recomputed calls from the 5' RACE reads with MiXCR, one row per CDR3 protein. The sample has over 700,000 distinct CDR3 sequences, roughly 19% seen once. The clonotype comes from a male donor with ankylosing spondylitis. Sequenced: blood, either unsorted or a sorted T cell fraction (not recorded which). V gene TRBV15 combines with J gene TRBJ2-1; TRBD2 matches 7 bases. CDR3 in DNA: TGTGCCACCAGCAAAAGCGGGACCTCCTACAATGAGCAGTTCTTC. Translated, it gives CATSKSGTSYNEQFF. Full variable domain (remainder filled in from reference TRBV15 and TRBJ2-1): DAMVIQNPRYQVTQFGKPVTLSCSQTLNHNVMYWYQQKSSQAPKLLFHYYDKDFNNEADTPDNFQSRRPNTSFCFLDIRSPGLGDTAMYLCATSKSGTSYNEQFFGPGTRLTVL.